One sample yielded the 3 T cell receptor beta chains listed below, sequenced in a study of shared clonotypes between healthy human individuals. Profiled with immunoSEQ multiplex PCR; TCRdb holds only in-frame clones, not every one. The sample records 2.3 million or so clones, more than 80% being singletons. Sequenced sample: naive CD4+ T cells from PBMCs. Sample subset: CD45RA+ positively selected. Receptor source: a man between 18 and 35 years old in good health. Some clones in this sample may be carry-over from other donors' samples.

This rearrangement joins TRBV11-1 to TRBJ1-2; no clear D gene. The germline V gene encodes CDR1 SGHAT and CDR2 FQDESV (reference sequence). The CDR3 contains 18 residues. The ends were cut back, 5 bases at V and 8 bases at J, with 30 bases in the middle. Here the CDR3 reads CASSPDTTRPRVLGGYTF. The CDR3 DNA is TGTGCCAGCAGCCCCGACACCACTCGCCCGAGGGTGTTGGGAGGCTACACCTTC.

V is TRBV12-5 and J is TRBJ2-1; 12 nucleotides match TRBD2. The CDR3 is 15 residues long. The V segment lost 2 bases and the J segment 7 bases; nucleotides outside the gene matches: 3. From germline, CDR1 is LGHNT and CDR2 FRNRAP. The CDR3 DNA is TGTGCTAGTGGTTTGCGACTAGCGGGAGTTAATGAGCAGTTCTTC. As protein: CASGLRLAGVNEQFF.

The chain employs TRBV28 and TRBJ1-2, with unresolved D. This CDR3 contains 13 residues. Germline lookup yields CDR1 MDHEN and CDR2 SYDVKM. V gave up 9 bases and J gave up 8 bases, with 19 bases separating them. CDR3 nucleotides: TGTGCCAGTTGGGTCCCCCCCGGCGACGGCTACACCTTC. Its translation: CASWVPPGDGYTF.